The clone carrying this T cell receptor (beta chain) has just one count. Its antigen is unknown. Some clones are missing from TCRdb's copy, which holds only in-frame ones; the method was immunoSEQ multiplex PCR. The sample shows tens of thousands of clones, more than 60% of them seen only once. This CDR3 comprises 12 residues. V was pared by 8 bases and J by 3 bases, with 11 bases between. CDR1 SGDLS and CDR2 YYNGEE come from the germline V gene. The data originate from a study of vaccination effects on CD4 cells after COVID-19. Study at large: The participants, recipients of two vaccine doses, got either BNT162b2 or mRNA-1273. Study results and caveats: After vaccination of healthy people, only 1 of 255 vaccine-induced clones cross-reacted with common cold coronaviruses. By a late point after vaccination, infection- and vaccine-induced clones had shrunk markedly through clonal contraction.

Sequencing was preceded by expansion of antigen-specific CD4+ T cells with viral peptide pools in the ViraFEST assay. Following 10 days of culture, CD4+ T cells were isolated. Nucleocapsid antibodies were negative in the vaccine recipients, who had never had SARS-CoV-2 infection. The input for sequencing was CD4+ T cells from PBMCs cultured with SARS-CoV-2 spike peptides, taken before COVID-19 vaccination. J is TRBJ1-2 and V is TRBV9; tentative D call: TRBD1 (5 bases). The TCR originated in a human donor who received a COVID-19 vaccine. The CDR3 reads CASTRGYYGYTF. In nucleotides, the CDR3 is TGTGCCAGTACCCGGGGGTACTATGGCTACACCTTC.